The 2 T cell receptor beta chains below were found in one sample sequenced in a study of shared clonotypes between healthy human individuals. Sequencing was performed with immunoSEQ multiplex PCR; in TCRdb, only in-frame clones are kept and a portion is missing. This sample carries under 2,500,000 clones, roughly 95% of them seen once, and the ten largest clones take more than 0.1%. Material for sequencing was naive CD4+ T cells sorted from blood. As for subset: CD45RA+ positively selected. All receptors come from a young man in good health.

Only one count was recorded for this clone. Distinct nucleotide sequences in the sample also encode this CDR3. The rearrangement links TRBV5-4 to TRBJ2-7, with D unclear. The V end was cut by 2 bases, the J end by 4 bases, with 7 bases between. The CDR3 spans 12 residues. Germline-derived CDR1 and CDR2 are SGHNT and YYREEE (reference sequence). DNA for the CDR3: TGTGCCAGCAGCTTAGACGGATACGAGCAGTACTTC. It specifies CASSLDGYEQYF. The full variable domain, in which reference TRBV5-4 and TRBJ2-7 provide the parts outside the CDR3, is ETGVTQSPTHLIKTRGQQVTLRCSSQSGHNTVSWYQQALGQGPQFIFQYYREEENGRGNFPPRFSGLQFPNYSSELNVNALELDDSALYLCASSLDGYEQYFGPGTRLTVT.

The chain carries TRBV30 and TRBJ2-7; 9 bases map to TRBD2. V trimming: 0 bases; J trimming: 5 bases; junction bases outside the gene matches: 5. Germline CDR1 reads GTSNPN; CDR2 reads SVGIG (reference sequence). The CDR3 extends over 14 amino acids. CDR3 coding DNA: TGTGCCTGGAGTGTACGCGGGAGGGCAAACGAGCAGTACTTC. Its translation: CAWSVRGRANEQYF.